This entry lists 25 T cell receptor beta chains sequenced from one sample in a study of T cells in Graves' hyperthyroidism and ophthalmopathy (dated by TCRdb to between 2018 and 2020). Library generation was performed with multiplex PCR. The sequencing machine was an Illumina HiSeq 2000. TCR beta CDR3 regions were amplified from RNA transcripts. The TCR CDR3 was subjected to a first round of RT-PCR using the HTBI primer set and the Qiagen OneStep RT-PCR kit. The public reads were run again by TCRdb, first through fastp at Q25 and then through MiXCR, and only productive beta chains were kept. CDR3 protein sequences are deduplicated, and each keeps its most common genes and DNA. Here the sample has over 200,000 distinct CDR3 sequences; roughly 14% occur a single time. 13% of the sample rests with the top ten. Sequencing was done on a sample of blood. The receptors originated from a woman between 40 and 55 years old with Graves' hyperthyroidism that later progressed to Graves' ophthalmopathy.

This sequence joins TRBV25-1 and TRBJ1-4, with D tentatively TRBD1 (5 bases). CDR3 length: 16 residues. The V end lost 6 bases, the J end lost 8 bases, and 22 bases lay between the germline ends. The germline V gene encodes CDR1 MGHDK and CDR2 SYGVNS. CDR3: CASRPQTGTGVEKLFF. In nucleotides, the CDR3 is TGTGCCAGCAGACCGCAAACCGGGACCGGAGTAGAAAAACTGTTTTTT.

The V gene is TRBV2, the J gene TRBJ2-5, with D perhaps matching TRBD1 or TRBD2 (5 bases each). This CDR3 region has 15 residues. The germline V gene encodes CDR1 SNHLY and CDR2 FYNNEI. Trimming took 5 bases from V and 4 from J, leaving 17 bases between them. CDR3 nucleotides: TGTGCCAGCAGTCCTACGGGGCAGGTTCCAGAGACCCAGTACTTC. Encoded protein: CASSPTGQVPETQYF.

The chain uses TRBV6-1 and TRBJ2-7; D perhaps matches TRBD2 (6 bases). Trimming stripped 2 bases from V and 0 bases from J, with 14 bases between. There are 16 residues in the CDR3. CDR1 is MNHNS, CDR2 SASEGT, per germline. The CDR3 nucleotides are TGTGCCAGCAGTGAAATATTTGCGGGGAGCTCCTACGAGCAGTACTTC. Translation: CASSEIFAGSSYEQYF.

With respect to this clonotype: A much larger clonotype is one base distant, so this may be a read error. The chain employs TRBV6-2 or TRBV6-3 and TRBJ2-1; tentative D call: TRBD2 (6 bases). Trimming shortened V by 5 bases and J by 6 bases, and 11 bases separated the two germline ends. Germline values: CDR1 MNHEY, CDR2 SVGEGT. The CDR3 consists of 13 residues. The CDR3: CASSGGDFNEQFF. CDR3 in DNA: TGTGCCAGCAGTGGAGGGGACTTCAATGAGCAGTTCTTC.

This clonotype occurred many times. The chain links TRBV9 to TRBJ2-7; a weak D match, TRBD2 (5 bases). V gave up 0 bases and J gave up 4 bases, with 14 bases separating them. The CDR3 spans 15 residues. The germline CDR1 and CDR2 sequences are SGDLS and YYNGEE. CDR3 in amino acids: CASSVEGSRVYEQYF. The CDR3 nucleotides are TGTGCCAGCAGCGTAGAAGGGAGCCGCGTGTACGAGCAGTACTTC.

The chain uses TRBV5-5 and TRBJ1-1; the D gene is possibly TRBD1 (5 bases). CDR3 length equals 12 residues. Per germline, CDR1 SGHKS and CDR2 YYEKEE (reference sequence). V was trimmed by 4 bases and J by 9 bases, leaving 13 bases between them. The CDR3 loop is CASSNGQGKAFF. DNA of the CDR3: TGTGCCAGCAGCAATGGGCAGGGAAAAGCTTTCTTT.

In nucleotides, the CDR3 is TGTGCCAGCAGCCCTGGGACTAGCGGGTTTCTTTCCGATGAGCAGTTCTTC. Protein: CASSPGTSGFLSDEQFF. The chain combines TRBV11-2 with TRBJ2-1; 12 bases agree with TRBD2. V gave up 5 bases and J gave up 8 bases; unmatched junction bases: 13. Looked up from germline, CDR1 is SGHAT and CDR2 is FQNNGV. This CDR3 comprises 17 residues.

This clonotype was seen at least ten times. For the CDR3, the DNA is TGTGCCAGCAGCCCCGGGGGCCCACTTGTCACAGATACGCAGTATTTT. Encoded protein: CASSPGGPLVTDTQYF. The chain carries TRBV28 and TRBJ2-3; D possibly uses TRBD1 or TRBD2 (6 bases each). The germline V and J ends were trimmed by 6 bases and 2 bases, with 18 bases remaining between them. CDR3 length: 16 amino acids. Germline CDR1 reads MDHEN; CDR2 reads SYDVKM.

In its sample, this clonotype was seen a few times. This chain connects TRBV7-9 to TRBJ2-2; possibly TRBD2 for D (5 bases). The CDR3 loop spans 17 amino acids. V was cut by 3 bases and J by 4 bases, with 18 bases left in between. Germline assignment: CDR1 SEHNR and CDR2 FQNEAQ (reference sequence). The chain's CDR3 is CASSFIRGLRSTGELFF. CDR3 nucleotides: TGTGCCAGCAGCTTTATCCGAGGACTCCGATCCACCGGGGAGCTGTTTTTT.

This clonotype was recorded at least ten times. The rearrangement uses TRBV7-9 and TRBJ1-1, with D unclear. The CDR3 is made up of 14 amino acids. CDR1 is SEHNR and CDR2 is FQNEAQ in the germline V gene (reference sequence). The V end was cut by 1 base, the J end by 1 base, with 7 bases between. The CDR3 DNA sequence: TGTGCCAGCAGCTTAGTTGAGCAGAACACTGAAGCTTTCTTT. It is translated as CASSLVEQNTEAFF.

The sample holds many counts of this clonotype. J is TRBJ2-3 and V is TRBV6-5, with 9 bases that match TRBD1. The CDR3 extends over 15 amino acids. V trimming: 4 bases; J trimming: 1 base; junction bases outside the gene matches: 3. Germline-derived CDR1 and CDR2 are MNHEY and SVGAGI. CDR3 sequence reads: CASSSRTGGTDTQYF. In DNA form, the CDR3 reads TGTGCCAGCAGTTCTCGGACAGGGGGCACAGATACGCAGTATTTT.

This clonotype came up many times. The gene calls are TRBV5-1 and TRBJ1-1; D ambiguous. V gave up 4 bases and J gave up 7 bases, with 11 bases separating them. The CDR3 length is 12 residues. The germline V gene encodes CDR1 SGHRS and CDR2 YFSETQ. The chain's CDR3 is CASSRRKHEAFF. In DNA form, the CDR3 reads TGCGCCAGCAGCCGACGCAAGCATGAAGCTTTCTTT. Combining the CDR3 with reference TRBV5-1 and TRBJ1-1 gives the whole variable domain KAGVTQTPRYLIKTRGQQVTLSCSPISGHRSVSWYQQTPGQGLQFLFEYFSETQRNKGNFPGRFSGRQFSNSRSEMNVSTLELGDSALYLCASSRRKHEAFFGQGTRLTVV.

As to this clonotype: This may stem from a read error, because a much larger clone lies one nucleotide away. CDR3 region: CSTRGTGGNQPQHF. The DNA for the CDR3 is TGCAGTACTAGAGGAACAGGGGGCAATCAGCCCCAGCATTTT. This chain connects TRBV20-1 to TRBJ1-5, with 7 positions matching TRBD1. There are 14 residues in the CDR3. Germline CDR1 is DFQATT and CDR2 is SNEGSKA (reference sequence).

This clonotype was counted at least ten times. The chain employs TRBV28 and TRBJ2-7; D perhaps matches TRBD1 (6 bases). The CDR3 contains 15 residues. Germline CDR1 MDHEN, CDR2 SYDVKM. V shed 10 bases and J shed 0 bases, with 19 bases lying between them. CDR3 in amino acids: CATKWIRDNSYEQYF. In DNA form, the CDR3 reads TGTGCCACCAAGTGGATCCGGGACAACTCCTACGAGCAGTACTTC.

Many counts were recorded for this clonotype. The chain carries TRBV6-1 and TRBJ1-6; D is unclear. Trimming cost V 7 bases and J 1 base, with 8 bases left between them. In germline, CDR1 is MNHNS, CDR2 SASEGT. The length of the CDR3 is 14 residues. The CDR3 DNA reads TGTGCCAGCATCAGGTGGTCCTATAATTCACCCCTCCACTTT. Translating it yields CASIRWSYNSPLHF.

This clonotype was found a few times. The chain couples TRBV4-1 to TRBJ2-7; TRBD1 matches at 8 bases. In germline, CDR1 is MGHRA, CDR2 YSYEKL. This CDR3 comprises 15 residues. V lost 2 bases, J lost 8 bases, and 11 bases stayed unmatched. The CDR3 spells CASSQRVQGVYKQYF. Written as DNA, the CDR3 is TGCGCCAGCAGCCAAAGAGTACAGGGGGTATACAAGCAGTACTTC.

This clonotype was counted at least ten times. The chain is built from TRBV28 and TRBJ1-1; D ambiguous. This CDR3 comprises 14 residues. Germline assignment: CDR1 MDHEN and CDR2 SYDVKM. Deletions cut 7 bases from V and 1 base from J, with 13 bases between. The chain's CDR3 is CASTPQGWNTEAFF. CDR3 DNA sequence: TGTGCCAGCACCCCTCAAGGCTGGAACACTGAAGCTTTCTTT.

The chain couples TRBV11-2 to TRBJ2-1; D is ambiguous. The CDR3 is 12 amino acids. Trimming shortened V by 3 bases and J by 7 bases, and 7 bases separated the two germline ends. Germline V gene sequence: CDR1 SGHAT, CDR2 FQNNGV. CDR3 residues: CASSFIGNEQFF. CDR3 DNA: TGTGCCAGCAGCTTTATAGGAAATGAGCAGTTCTTC.

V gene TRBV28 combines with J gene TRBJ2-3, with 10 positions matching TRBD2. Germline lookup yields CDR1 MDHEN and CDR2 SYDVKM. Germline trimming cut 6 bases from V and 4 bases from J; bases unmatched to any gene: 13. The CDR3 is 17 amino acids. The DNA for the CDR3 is TGTGCCAGCAGCCAAGCCGCTAGCGGGAGAAGCCCAGATACGCAGTATTTT. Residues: CASSQAASGRSPDTQYF.

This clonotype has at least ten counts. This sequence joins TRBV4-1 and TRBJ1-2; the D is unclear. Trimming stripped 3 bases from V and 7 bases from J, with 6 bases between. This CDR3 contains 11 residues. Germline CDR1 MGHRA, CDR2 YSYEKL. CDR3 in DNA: TGCGCCAGCAGCCAGGAGGGTGGCTACACCTTC. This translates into CASSQEGGYTF.

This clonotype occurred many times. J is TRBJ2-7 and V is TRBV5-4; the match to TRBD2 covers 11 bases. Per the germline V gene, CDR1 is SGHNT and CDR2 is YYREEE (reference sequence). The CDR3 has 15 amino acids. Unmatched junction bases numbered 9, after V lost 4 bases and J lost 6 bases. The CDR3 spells CASSPQLAGVSEQYF. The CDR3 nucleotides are TGTGCCAGCAGCCCGCAACTAGCGGGAGTAAGCGAGCAGTACTTC.

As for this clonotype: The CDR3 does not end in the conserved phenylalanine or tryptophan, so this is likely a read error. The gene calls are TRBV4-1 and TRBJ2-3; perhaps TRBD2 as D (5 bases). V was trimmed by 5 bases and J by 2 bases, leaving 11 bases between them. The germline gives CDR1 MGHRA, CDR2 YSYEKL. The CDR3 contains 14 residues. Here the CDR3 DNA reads TGCGCCAGCAGCACTCGGACTTACACAGATACGCAGTATTTA. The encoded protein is CASSTRTYTDTQYL.

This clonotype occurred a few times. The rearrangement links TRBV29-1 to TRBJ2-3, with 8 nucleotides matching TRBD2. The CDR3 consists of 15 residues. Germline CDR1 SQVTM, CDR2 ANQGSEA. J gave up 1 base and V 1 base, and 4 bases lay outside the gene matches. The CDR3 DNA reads TGCAGCGTTGAAGGTCTCGGGGGGGGCACAGATACGCAGTATTTT. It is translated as CSVEGLGGGTDTQYF.

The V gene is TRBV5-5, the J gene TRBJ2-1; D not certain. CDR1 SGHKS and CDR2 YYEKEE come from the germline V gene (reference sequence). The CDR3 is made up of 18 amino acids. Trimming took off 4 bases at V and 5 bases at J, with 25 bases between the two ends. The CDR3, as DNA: TGTGCCAGCAGCGGGAAATACCAGCGCCCCCTACCCCACAATGAGCAGTTCTTC. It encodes CASSGKYQRPLPHNEQFF.

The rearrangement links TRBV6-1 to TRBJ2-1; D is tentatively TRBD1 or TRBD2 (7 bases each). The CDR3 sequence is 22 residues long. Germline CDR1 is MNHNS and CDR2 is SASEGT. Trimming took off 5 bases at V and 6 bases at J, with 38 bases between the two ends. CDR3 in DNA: TGTGCCAGCAGTCACACCAGCGGGATTCGGCGGGAGACAGGGTACACGGTCAATGAGCAGTTCTTC. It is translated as CASSHTSGIRRETGYTVNEQFF.